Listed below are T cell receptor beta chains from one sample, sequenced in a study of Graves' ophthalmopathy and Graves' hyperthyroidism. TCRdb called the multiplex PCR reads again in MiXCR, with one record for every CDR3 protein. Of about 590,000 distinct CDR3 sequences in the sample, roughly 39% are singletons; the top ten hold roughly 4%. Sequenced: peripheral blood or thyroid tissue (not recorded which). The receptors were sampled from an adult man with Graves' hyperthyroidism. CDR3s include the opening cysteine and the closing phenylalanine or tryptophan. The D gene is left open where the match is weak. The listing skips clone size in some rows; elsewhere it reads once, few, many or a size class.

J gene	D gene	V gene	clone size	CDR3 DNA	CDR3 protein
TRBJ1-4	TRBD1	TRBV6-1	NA	TGTGCCAGCAGTGGCCGGGACAGGGACGGAAAACTGTTTTTT	CASSGRDRDGKLFF
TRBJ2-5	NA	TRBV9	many	TGTGCCAGCAGCGAGACAGCACAAGAGACCCAGTACTTC	CASSETAQETQYF
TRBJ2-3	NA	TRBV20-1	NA	TGCAGTGCTAGAGATCCCGGGAGCACAGATACGCAGTATTTT	CSARDPGSTDTQYF
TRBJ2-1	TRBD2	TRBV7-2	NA	TGTGCCAGCAGCTGGGGGACTAGCGGGGGCAATGAGCAGTTCTTC	CASSWGTSGGNEQFF
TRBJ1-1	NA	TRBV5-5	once	TGTGCCAGCAGCTGGCCCCTCCAAGGCAGGCGGATCACTGAAGCTCTCTTT	CASSWPLQGRRITEALF
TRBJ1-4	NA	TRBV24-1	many	TGTGCCACCACCCAGGATATTGTCCGCAAGAATGAAAAACTGTTTTTT	CATTQDIVRKNEKLFF
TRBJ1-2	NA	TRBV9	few	TGTGCCAGCAGCGTAGACGGCCGGGGTCAATATGGCTACACCTTC	CASSVDGRGQYGYTF
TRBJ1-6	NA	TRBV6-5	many	TGTGCCAGCAGTTACGTGCAGACTAATTCACCCCTCCACTTT	CASSYVQTNSPLHF
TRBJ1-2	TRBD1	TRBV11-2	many	TGTGCCAGCAGCTCCCGACAGGGACCCTATGGCTACACCTTC	CASSSRQGPYGYTF
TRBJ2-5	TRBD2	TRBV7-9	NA	TGTGCCAGCAGCTTAAGCGGGGGACAACAAGAGACCCAGTACTTC	CASSLSGGQQETQYF
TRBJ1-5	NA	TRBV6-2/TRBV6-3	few	TGTGCCAGCGAGCGTCCAGGGTTTAGCAATCAGCCCCAGCATTTT	CASERPGFSNQPQHF
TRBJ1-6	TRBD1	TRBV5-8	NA	TGTGCCAGCCGCAACCGGGACAGGGATAATTCACCCCTCCACTTT	CASRNRDRDNSPLHF
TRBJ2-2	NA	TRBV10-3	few	TGTGCCATCAGTGATGGGTTCGGGAGCACCGGGGAGCTGTTTTTT	CAISDGFGSTGELFF
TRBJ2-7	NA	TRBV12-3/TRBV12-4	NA	TGTGCCAGCAGTTTGGGGACACTTGCCTACGAGCAGTACTTC	CASSLGTLAYEQYF
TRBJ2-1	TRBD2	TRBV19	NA	TGTGCCAGTAGTGTGGCTAGCGGGAGTAATGAGCAGTTCTTC	CASSVASGSNEQFF
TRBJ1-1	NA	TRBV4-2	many	TGTGCCAGCAGCCAAGTTTTGGGGACTGAAGCTTTCTTT	CASSQVLGTEAFF
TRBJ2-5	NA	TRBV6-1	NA	TGTGCCAGCAGTGGGGGGGCCTCCCAAGAGACCCAGTACTTC	CASSGGASQETQYF
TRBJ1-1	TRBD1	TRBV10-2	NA	TGTGCCAGCCGACAGGGTATGGGTCGTACTGAAGCTTTCTTT	CASRQGMGRTEAFF
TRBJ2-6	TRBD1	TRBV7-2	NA	TGTGCCAGCAGGAGGGACAGGGTAACCTCTGGGGCCAACGTCCTGACTTTC	CASRRDRVTSGANVLTF
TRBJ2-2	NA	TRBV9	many	TGTGCCAGCAGTGTGGTGGGAGGGGAGCTGTTTTTT	CASSVVGGELFF
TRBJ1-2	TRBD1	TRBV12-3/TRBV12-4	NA	TGTGCCAGCAGTTTAGTGGGGACAGGGTACACCTTC	CASSLVGTGYTF
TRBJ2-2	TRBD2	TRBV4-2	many	TGTGCCAGCAGCCAAGATCCGGGACTACCCACCGGGGAGCTGTTTTTT	CASSQDPGLPTGELFF
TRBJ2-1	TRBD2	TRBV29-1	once	TGCAGCGCACGACGCCTAGCGGGTGACAATGAGCAGTTCTTC	CSARRLAGDNEQFF
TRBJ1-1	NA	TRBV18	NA	TGTGCCAGCCAACAACGGGGGCAAGACACTGAAGCTTTCTTT	CASQQRGQDTEAFF
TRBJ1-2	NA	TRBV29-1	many	TGCAGCGTTGCATCGAGGGGGGCCTATGGCTACACCTTC	CSVASRGAYGYTF
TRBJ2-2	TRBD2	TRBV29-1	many	TGCAGCGGTCGAGCGGGAGTTGACACCGGGGAGCTGTTTTTT	CSGRAGVDTGELFF
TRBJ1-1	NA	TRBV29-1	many	TGCAGCCAAGAGGGTAGGCTGAACACTGAAGCTTTCTTT	CSQEGRLNTEAFF
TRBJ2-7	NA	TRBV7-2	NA	TGTGCCAGCAGCTTAGCATCAGGGGACGTTTTTGAATACTTC	CASSLASGDVFEYF
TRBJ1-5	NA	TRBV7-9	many	TGTGCCAGCAGCTTTTATACGGGGGGCAGCAATCAGCCCCAGCATTTT	CASSFYTGGSNQPQHF
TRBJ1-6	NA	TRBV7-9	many	TGTGCCAGCAGCTTAGTTAATTCACCCCTCCACTTT	CASSLVNSPLHF
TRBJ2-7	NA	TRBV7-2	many	TGTGCCAGCAGCTTAGCAAGAGGACCCTACGAGCAGTACTTC	CASSLARGPYEQYF
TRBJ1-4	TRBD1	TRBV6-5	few	TGTGCCAGCGGATTCCGGGACAGGGAAATTGAAAAACTGTTTTTT	CASGFRDREIEKLFF
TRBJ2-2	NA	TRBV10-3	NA	TGTGCCAGCAGTTTTGGGGCCGGAAGCACCGGGGAGCTGTTTTTT	CASSFGAGSTGELFF